This TCR beta chain is from a study of T cell repertoires in cytomegalovirus infection. Study-wide context: Matching HLA type and CMV infection were both indicated by public TCR beta signatures.

With regard to this clonotype: What it recognizes is unknown.

The CDR3 has 16 residues. V was trimmed by 4 bases and J by 0 bases, leaving 14 bases between them. Germline assignment: CDR1 MGHRA and CDR2 YSYEKL. TCRdb reprocessed the reads with MiXCR, giving one entry per CDR3 protein. The repertoire holds some 920,000 distinct CDR3 sequences, with roughly 30% as singletons. Findings and caveats of the study: Of the TCR beta families, the public ones yielded a cumulative frequency that identified carriers of CMV plus the relevant HLA. Clonotype analysis showed dominance of the ex vivo response by HLA-C-restricted CMV-specific TCR beta clonotypes.

Specimen: cultured CD8+ T cells from PBMCs, collected from culture after CMV antigen stimulation. The sequence came from a human donor in good health (CMV status not recorded). Some clones in this sample may be carry-over from other donors' samples. The chain uses TRBV4-1 and TRBJ2-3; TRBD2 is a possible D gene (5 bases). The CDR3 DNA reads as TGCGCCAGCAGCCGTTCCGCGAGGGTTAGCACAGATACGCAGTATTTT. Protein product: CASSRSARVSTDTQYF.